This TCR beta chain originates from a study of lymphopenia after photon versus proton radiotherapy. General study findings and limits: Relative stability marked proton patients; photon patients lost diversity and naive cells.

About this clone itself: Its antigen is undetermined.

Profiling relied on immunoSEQ multiplex PCR, and the TCRdb table lists in-frame clones only, not all of them. The table has 150,000 to 200,000 clones, roughly nine tenths seen once. Germline lookup yields CDR1 SGHRS and CDR2 YFSETQ. V was clipped by 5 bases and J by 0 bases; unmatched bases: 7. The CDR3 totals 15 residues. The specimen was peripheral blood, collected from a patient treated with photon-based radiotherapy. The TCR sequence derives from a man aged 50-60 years with gastric cancer. This sequence joins TRBV5-1 and TRBJ2-7; 8 nucleotides agree with TRBD2. The CDR3 DNA is TGCGCCAGCAGTCCGCCCAGCGGGAGCTCCTACGAGCAGTACTTC. This codes for CASSPPSGSSYEQYF.